A selection of T cell receptor beta chains follows, all from one sample in a study of cytomegalovirus exposure and HLA in healthy donors. Only in-frame clones appear in the TCRdb table, and some are missing; sequencing was by immunoSEQ multiplex PCR. Among about 160,000 clones listed, 65% to 85% were seen once. The material sequenced was PBMCs. The source is a middle-aged man in good health and CMV-seropositive. CDR3s include the opening cysteine and the closing phenylalanine or tryptophan. The D gene is left open where the match is weak. Only some rows state a clone size, as once, few, many or a class for expanded clones.

D gene	V gene	clone size	J gene	CDR3 DNA	CDR3 protein
-	TRBV19	few	TRBJ2-7	TGTGCCAGTAGTATAGGTGGTACGGGGGTAGGCTACGAGCAGTACTTC	CASSIGGTGVGYEQYF
-	TRBV9	-	TRBJ2-2	TGTGCCAGCAGCGTAGGACAGGCGAACGCCGGGGAGCTGTTTTTT	CASSVGQANAGELFF
-	TRBV15	-	TRBJ1-2	TGTGCCACCAGCTGGGGACAAACTAACTATGGCTACACCTTC	CATSWGQTNYGYTF
-	TRBV15	few	TRBJ1-2	TGTGCCACCAGCAGAGATCGACAAAGAGCCCTCACCTTC	CATSRDRQRALTF
TRBD1	TRBV29-1	-	TRBJ1-1	TGCAGCGTCGGACAGGGTAACACTGAAGCTTTCTTT	CSVGQGNTEAFF
TRBD1	TRBV5-8	-	TRBJ2-1	TGTGCCAGCAGCGGGGGACAGGGAGGCTACAATGAGCAGTTCTTC	CASSGGQGGYNEQFF
TRBD1	TRBV7-7	-	TRBJ2-5	TGTGCTAGCAGCCCACGGGACAGGGGAGAGACCCAGTACTTC	CASSPRDRGETQYF
-	TRBV18	-	TRBJ1-1	TGTGCCAGCTCCCGAACGGGATCGAACACTGAAGCTTTCTTT	CASSRTGSNTEAFF
-	TRBV6-1	-	TRBJ1-1	TGTGCCAGCAGCCGGGAGGGGGGCCCGAACACTGAAGCTTTCTTT	CASSREGGPNTEAFF
TRBD2	TRBV5-6	-	TRBJ2-1	TGTGCCAGCAGTGGCGGGGGAAACAATGAGCAGTTCTTC	CASSGGGNNEQFF
TRBD2	TRBV7-2	-	TRBJ2-7	TGTGCCAGCAGCTTAACTAAATCTCCTGGACTAGCGGGATACGAGCAGTACTTC	CASSLTKSPGLAGYEQYF
TRBD1	TRBV28	-	TRBJ1-1	TGTGCCAGCAGCGACAGGGGGCTCGGTGAAGCTTTCTTT	CASSDRGLGEAFF
TRBD2	TRBV4-2	-	TRBJ2-1	TGTGCCAGCAGCCAAGATCACGGGACTAGCGGGCGAAATGAGCAGTTCTTC	CASSQDHGTSGRNEQFF
-	TRBV6-5	-	TRBJ2-1	TGTGCCAGCAGTTACTCCGGTGAGGGCGAGCAATTCTTC	CASSYSGEGEQFF
-	TRBV19	-	TRBJ1-5	TGTGCCAGTACCTCAACGGAGGATCATCAGCCCCAGCATTTT	CASTSTEDHQPQHF
-	TRBV18	-	TRBJ2-3	TGTGCCAGCTCCTCAACGACTGTGCGGGGTAGAGATACGCAGTATTTT	CASSSTTVRGRDTQYF
-	TRBV7-9	-	TRBJ1-1	TGTGCCAGCAGCTTAGTTGGGGGGGTAAACACTGAAGCTTTCTTT	CASSLVGGVNTEAFF
TRBD2	TRBV19	-	TRBJ2-3	TGTGCCAGTAGTATTTCTGGGACTAGCGGGAGGATTGATACGCAGTATTTT	CASSISGTSGRIDTQYF
-	TRBV6-6	-	TRBJ1-5	TGTGCCAGCTCGAAGGGGTTCTATCAGCCCCAGCATTTT	CASSKGFYQPQHF
TRBD1	TRBV5-1	-	TRBJ2-7	TGCGCCAGCAGCCTACCCGGGACAGGGGTGATTGAGCAGTACTTC	CASSLPGTGVIEQYF
-	TRBV14	-	TRBJ1-6	TGTGCCAGCAGCCAAGGGCAATCACCCCTCCACTTT	CASSQGQSPLHF
-	TRBV10-1	-	TRBJ2-1	TGCGCCAGCAGTGATGGAGGCTCCTACAATGAGCAGTTCTTC	CASSDGGSYNEQFF
TRBD1	TRBV5-1	-	TRBJ1-3	TGCGCCAGCACCCGGACAGGGCGCTCTGGAAACACCATATATTTT	CASTRTGRSGNTIYF
TRBD1	TRBV29-1	-	TRBJ1-2	TGCAGCGTCAGGTGGGACAGGGGGAACTATGGCTACACCTTC	CSVRWDRGNYGYTF
TRBD2	TRBV4-2	-	TRBJ2-2	TGTGCCAGCAGCCCAAGACTAGCGGGAGGAACCGGGGAGCTGTTTTTT	CASSPRLAGGTGELFF
TRBD2	TRBV5-4	-	TRBJ2-3	TGTGCCAGCAGCCTTAGCGGGAGTTCGGTCACAGATACGCAGTATTTT	CASSLSGSSVTDTQYF
TRBD1	TRBV5-1	-	TRBJ2-7	TGCGCCAGCAGCTCCGGGACAGGGGAGTACGAGCAGTACTTC	CASSSGTGEYEQYF
-	TRBV21-1	-	TRBJ2-7	TGTGCCAGGGCGGACATCGGGCGGCCCGAGCAGTACTTC	CARADIGRPEQYF
-	TRBV5-1	-	TRBJ2-1	TGCGCCAGCAGCTTGGCCTATAACAATGAGCAGTTCTTC	CASSLAYNNEQFF
-	TRBV29-1	-	TRBJ1-4	TGCAGCGTACGACTGGAGGAAAAACTGTTTTTT	CSVRLEEKLFF
-	TRBV28	once	TRBJ1-1	TGTGCCAGCAGTCCGGTCTACACTGAAGCTTTCTTT	CASSPVYTEAFF
-	TRBV18	-	TRBJ2-7	TGTGCCAGCTCACCGGGGGGTTACGAGCAGTACTTC	CASSPGGYEQYF